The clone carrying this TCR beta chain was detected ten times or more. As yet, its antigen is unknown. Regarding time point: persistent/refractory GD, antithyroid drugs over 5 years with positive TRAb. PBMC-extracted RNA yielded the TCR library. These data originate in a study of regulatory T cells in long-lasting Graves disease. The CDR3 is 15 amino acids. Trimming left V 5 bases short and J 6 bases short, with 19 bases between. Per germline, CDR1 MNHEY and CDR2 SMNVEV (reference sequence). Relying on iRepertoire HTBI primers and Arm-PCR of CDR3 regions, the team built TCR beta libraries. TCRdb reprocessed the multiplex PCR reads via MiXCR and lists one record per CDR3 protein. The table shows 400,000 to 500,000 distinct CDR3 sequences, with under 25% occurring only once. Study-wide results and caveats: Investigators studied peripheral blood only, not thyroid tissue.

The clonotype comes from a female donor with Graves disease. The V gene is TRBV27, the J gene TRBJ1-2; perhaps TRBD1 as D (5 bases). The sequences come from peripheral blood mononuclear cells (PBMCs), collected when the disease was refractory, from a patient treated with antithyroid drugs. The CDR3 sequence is CASSPTQGLVNGYTF. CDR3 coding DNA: TGTGCCAGCAGTCCTACGCAGGGCTTAGTGAATGGCTACACCTTC.